This TCR beta chain was documented in a study of regulatory T cells in long-lasting Graves disease. Germline V lookup: CDR1 KGHDR, CDR2 SFDVKD. CDR3 size: 13 residues. Regarding this clonotype: The junction does not match germline at one end; this may be a read error.

CDR3 regions were amplified by Arm-PCR using iRepertoire HTBI primers to build TCR beta libraries. In TCRdb, the multiplex PCR reads were re-called with MiXCR into one record per CDR3 protein. The table lists a few hundred thousand distinct CDR3 sequences, approximately 25% of them singletons. Time point meaning: persistent/refractory GD, antithyroid drugs over 5 years with positive TRAb. Scientists built the TCR library using RNA that was extracted from PBMCs. The specimen was peripheral blood mononuclear cells (PBMCs), collected when the disease was refractory, from a patient treated with antithyroid drugs. V gene TRBV24-1 combines with J gene TRBJ2-7; no reliable D call. The receptor comes from a middle-aged woman with Graves disease. CDR3 DNA sequence: TGTGCCACCAGTGATTTGTGGAGCTACAAGCAGTACTTC. Amino acid sequence: CATSDLWSYKQYF.